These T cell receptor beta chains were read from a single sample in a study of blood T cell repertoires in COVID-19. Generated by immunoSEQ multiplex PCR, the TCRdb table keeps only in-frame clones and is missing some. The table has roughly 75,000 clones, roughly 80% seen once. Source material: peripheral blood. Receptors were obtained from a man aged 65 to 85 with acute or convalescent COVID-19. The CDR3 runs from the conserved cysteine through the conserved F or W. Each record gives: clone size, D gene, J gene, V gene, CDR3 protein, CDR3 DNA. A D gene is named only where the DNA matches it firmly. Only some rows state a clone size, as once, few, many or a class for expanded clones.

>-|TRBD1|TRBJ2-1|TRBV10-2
CASSLTRDRVGEQFF
TGCGCCAGCAGTCTAACAAGGGACAGGGTCGGTGAGCAGTTCTTC
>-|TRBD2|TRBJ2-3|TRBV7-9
CASSRGLAGLTDTQYF
TGTGCCAGCAGCCGGGGACTAGCGGGACTGACAGATACGCAGTATTTT
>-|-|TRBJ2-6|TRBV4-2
CASSQDSGVDSSGANVLTF
TGTGCCAGCAGCCAAGATTCCGGGGTCGATTCCTCTGGGGCCAACGTCCTGACTTTC
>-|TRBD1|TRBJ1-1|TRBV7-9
CASSRLTGLGLLNTEAFF
TGTGCCAGCAGCCGCCTGACAGGGCTCGGATTATTGAACACTGAAGCTTTCTTT
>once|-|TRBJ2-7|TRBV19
CASSIAAGFAYEQYF
TGTGCCAGTAGTATAGCTGCAGGGTTCGCCTACGAGCAGTACTTC
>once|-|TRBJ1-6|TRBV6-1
CASSDRGDSPLHF
TGTGCCAGCAGTGACAGGGGAGATTCACCCCTCCACTTT
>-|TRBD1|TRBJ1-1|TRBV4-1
CASSPSQGARTEAFF
TGCGCCAGCAGCCCTTCCCAGGGGGCGCGGACTGAAGCTTTCTTT
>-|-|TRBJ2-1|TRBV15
CATSGGGGNEQFF
TGTGCCACCAGCGGGGGTGGGGGGAATGAGCAGTTCTTC
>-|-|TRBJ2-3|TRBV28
CASRPRADTQYF
TGTGCCAGCAGACCGAGGGCAGATACGCAGTATTTT
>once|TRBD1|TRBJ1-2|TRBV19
CASRTGTGSNYGYTF
TGTGCCAGTAGGACCGGGACAGGGTCTAACTATGGCTACACCTTC
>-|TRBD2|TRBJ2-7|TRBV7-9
CASSPSGSSYEQYF
TGTGCCAGCAGCCCAAGCGGGAGCTCCTACGAGCAGTACTTC
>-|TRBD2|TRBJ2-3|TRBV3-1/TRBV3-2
CASSQERGSGTDTQYF
TGTGCCAGCAGCCAAGAACGCGGGAGCGGCACAGATACGCAGTATTTT
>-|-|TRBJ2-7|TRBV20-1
CSASLGERNVF
TGCAGTGCTAGTCTCGGGGAGCGGAACGTCTTC
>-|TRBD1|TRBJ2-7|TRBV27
CASSTPGTGAYEQYF
TGTGCCAGCAGTACCCCCGGGACAGGGGCCTACGAGCAGTACTTC
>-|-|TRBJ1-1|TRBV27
CASTSRVPGKNTEAFF
TGTGCCAGCACCTCCCGGGTCCCAGGGAAAAACACTGAAGCTTTCTTT
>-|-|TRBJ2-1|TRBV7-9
CASSLVSSEQFF
TGTGCCAGCAGCTTAGTGAGCTCTGAGCAGTTCTTC
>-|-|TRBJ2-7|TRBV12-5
CASGGLEQYF
TGTGCTAGTGGGGGCCTCGAGCAGTACTTC
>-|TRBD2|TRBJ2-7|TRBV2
CASSEALAGAPLGEQYF
TGTGCCAGCAGTGAAGCACTAGCGGGGGCTCCTTTAGGGGAGCAGTACTTC
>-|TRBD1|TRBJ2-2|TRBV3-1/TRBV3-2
CASRRTGVVTGELFF
TGTGCCAGCAGGCGCACAGGGGTAGTCACCGGGGAGCTGTTTTTT
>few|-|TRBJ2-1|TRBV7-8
CASSKIVGTNSYNEQFF
TGTGCCAGCAGCAAGATCGTGGGCACCAACTCCTACAATGAGCAGTTCTTC
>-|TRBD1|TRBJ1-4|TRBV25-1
CASSDPGTDRLHEKLFF
TGTGCCAGCAGCGACCCGGGGACGGACAGGCTCCATGAAAAACTGTTTTTT
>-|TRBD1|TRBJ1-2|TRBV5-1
CASSIQGGNYGYTF
TGCGCCAGCAGCATACAGGGGGGGAACTATGGCTACACCTTC
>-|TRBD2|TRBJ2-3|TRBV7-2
CASSPLSGGGTDTQYF
TGTGCCAGCAGCCCCCTATCCGGGGGGGGCACAGATACGCAGTATTTT
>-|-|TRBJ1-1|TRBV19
CASRDKNTEAFF
TGTGCCAGTAGAGACAAGAACACTGAAGCTTTCTTT
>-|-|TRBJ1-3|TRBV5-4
CASSRGQNGNTIYF
TGTGCCAGCAGCAGAGGACAGAATGGAAACACCATATATTTT
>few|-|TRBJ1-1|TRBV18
CASSAQEYTEAFF
TGTGCCAGCTCGGCCCAGGAATACACTGAAGCTTTCTTT
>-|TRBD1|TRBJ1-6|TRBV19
CASSQNRDRGSPLHF
TGTGCCAGTAGCCAAAACCGGGACAGGGGATCACCCCTCCACTTT
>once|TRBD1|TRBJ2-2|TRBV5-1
CASSSGTAKTGELFF
TGCGCCAGCAGCTCTGGGACAGCAAAAACCGGGGAGCTGTTTTTT
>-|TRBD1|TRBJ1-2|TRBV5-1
CASRQGPSDYGYTF
TGCGCCAGCAGACAGGGGCCATCGGACTATGGCTACACCTTC
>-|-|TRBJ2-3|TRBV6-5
CASSYSIKRTDTQYF
TGTGCCAGCAGTTACTCTATAAAGCGGACAGATACGCAGTATTTT
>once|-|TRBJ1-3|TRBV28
CASSLIKQGASGNTIYF
TGTGCCAGCAGCCTTATTAAACAGGGAGCCTCTGGAAACACCATATATTTT
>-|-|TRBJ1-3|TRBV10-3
CAISDTGWDSGNTIYF
TGTGCCATCAGTGATACAGGGTGGGACTCTGGAAACACCATATATTTT
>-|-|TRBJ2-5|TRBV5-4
CASSSSVQDQETQYF
TGTGCCAGCAGCTCGAGTGTACAGGACCAAGAGACCCAGTACTTC
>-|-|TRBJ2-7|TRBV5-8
CASSLNPGISYEQYF
TGTGCCAGCAGCTTGAATCCAGGGATATCCTACGAGCAGTACTTC
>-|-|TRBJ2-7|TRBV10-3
CAISDPQGLSYEQYF
TGTGCCATCAGTGACCCGCAGGGCTTATCCTACGAGCAGTACTTC
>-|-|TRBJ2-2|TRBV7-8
CASSLVRGGVVGGELFF
TGTGCCAGCAGCTTAGTACGCGGCGGAGTTGTTGGTGGGGAGCTGTTTTTT
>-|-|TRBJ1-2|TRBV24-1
CATSDKPGTTASYGYTF
TGTGCCACCAGTGATAAACCCGGGACTACCGCTTCCTATGGCTACACCTTC
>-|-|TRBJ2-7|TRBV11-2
CASSFGGRGPYEQYF
TGTGCCAGCAGCTTCGGGGGACGCGGCCCCTACGAGCAGTACTTC
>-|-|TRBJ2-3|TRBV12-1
CASSFCRFWLESGLYFCEGRYF
-
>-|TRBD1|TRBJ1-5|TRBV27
CASRRTGANQPQHF
TGTGCCAGCAGAAGGACAGGGGCCAATCAGCCCCAGCATTTT
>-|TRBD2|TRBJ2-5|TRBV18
CASSPAGTSGGETQYF
TGTGCCAGCTCACCCGCGGGCACTAGCGGAGGGGAGACCCAGTACTTC
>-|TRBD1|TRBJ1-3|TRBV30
CAWDRDSSSGNTIYF
TGTGCCTGGGACCGGGACAGCAGCTCTGGAAACACCATATATTTT
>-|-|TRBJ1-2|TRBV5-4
CASSLLTVNYGYTF
TGTGCCAGCAGCTTGTTAACGGTAAACTATGGCTACACCTTC